The clone carrying this T cell receptor (beta chain) appeared a single time. Sequenced by immunoSEQ multiplex PCR; TCRdb stores in-frame clones only, minus some. The sample consists of under 70,000 clones, over 90% of them appearing once. This sample is drawn from a study of T cell changes during pregnancy in multiple sclerosis. Trimming cost V 4 bases and J 2 bases; bases outside gene matches: 6. This CDR3 region has 14 residues. Germline V gene lookup returns CDR1 SGHKS and CDR2 YYEKEE (reference sequence). The source material was CD4+ T cells from peripheral blood mononuclear cells, sampled after pregnancy. The chain joins TRBV5-5 to TRBJ2-7; 7 positions match TRBD1. This TCR was recovered from a female donor with multiple sclerosis, enrolled in a pregnancy study. The CDR3 reads CASSLTGTAYEQYF. The CDR3 DNA follows: TGTGCCAGCAGCCTCACCGGGACAGCCTACGAGCAGTACTTC.